Presented here are 17 T cell receptor beta chains from one specimen sequenced in a study of shared clonotypes between healthy human individuals (dated by TCRdb to 2020 to 2021). Library generation was performed with the immunoSEQ multiplex PCR assay. The clones in this table, taken by TCRdb from immuneACCESS, are in-frame only. Not every clone is retained; where verified, under half of the shortfall comes from an unresolved V gene, and the cause of the rest is unknown. Counted in this sample were approximately 1,000,000 clones; around 78% of them appeared once. The top ten constitute more than 0.5% of the sample. The specimen sequenced was memory CD4+ T cells from PBMCs. Per the publication, the cell subset or site label means: CD45RA-negative fraction. The receptor source for this set is a man between 18 and 35 years old in good health. Some clones in this sample may be carry-over from other donors' samples.

The chain joins TRBV9 to TRBJ2-1; a possible D gene is TRBD1 (5 bases). Trimming shortened V by 1 base and J by 3 bases, and 11 bases separated the two germline ends. The CDR3 covers 15 residues. Germline V lookup: CDR1 SGDLS, CDR2 YYNGEE. This chain's CDR3 is CASSVSVGLYNEQFF. The CDR3 nucleotides are TGTGCCAGCAGCGTATCGGTGGGGCTCTACAATGAGCAGTTCTTC.

This clone occurred a few times. The chain has TRBV2 and TRBJ2-7; 7 nucleotides align to TRBD1. CDR1 and CDR2 from the germline V gene are SNHLY and FYNNEI. J lost 2 bases, V lost 6 bases, and 10 bases had no gene match. The CDR3 sequence is 15 residues long. The CDR3 spells CASREDRNEAYEQYF. The DNA for the CDR3 is TGTGCCAGCAGGGAGGACAGGAACGAGGCCTACGAGCAGTACTTC.

Turning to this clone: The same CDR3 arises from other DNA sequences in this sample as well. The CDR3: CASSWGQGGEQYF. The CDR3 region has the DNA TGCGCCAGCAGTTGGGGACAGGGGGGCGAGCAGTACTTC. V is TRBV5-1 and J is TRBJ2-7; 11 bases line up with TRBD1. The length of the CDR3 is 13 residues. Germline V gene lookup returns CDR1 SGHRS and CDR2 YFSETQ. The V segment lost 5 bases and the J segment 6 bases; nucleotides outside the gene matches: 4.

The genes are TRBV6-5 and TRBJ2-2, with D tentatively TRBD1 (5 bases). Germline V gene lookup returns CDR1 MNHEY and CDR2 SVGAGI. Trimming cost V 6 bases and J 2 bases, with 10 bases left between them. There are 14 residues in the CDR3. The CDR3 DNA follows: TGTGCCAGCAGCCTCAGGGAAAACACCGGGGAGCTGTTTTTT. Encoded protein: CASSLRENTGELFF.

For this clone: A much larger clone differs by one base, so this may be a read error. V usage is TRBV28 and J usage is TRBJ1-5, with 9 bases that match TRBD1. The V gene end was trimmed by 6 bases and the J gene end by 4 bases; junction bases not matched to a gene: 4. The CDR3 sequence is 14 residues long. CDR1 is MDHEN, CDR2 SYDVKM, per germline. CDR3 residues: CASRSGTGNQPQHF. As DNA, the CDR3 is TGTGCCAGCAGGTCCGGGACAGGGAATCAGCCCCAGCATTTT. Looking up the rest from reference TRBV28 and TRBJ1-5 gives the full variable domain: DVKVTQSSRYLVKRTGEKVFLECVQDMDHENMFWYRQDPGLGLRLIYFSYDVKMKEKGDIPEGYSVSREKKERFSLILESASTNQTSMYLCASRSGTGNQPQHFGDGTRLSIL.

This rearrangement joins TRBV29-1 to TRBJ1-2, with TRBD1 matching over 7 bases. The CDR3 totals 15 residues. Unmatched junction bases numbered 8, after V lost 3 bases and J lost 1 base. Germline V gene data show CDR1 as SQVTM and CDR2 as ANQGSEA. The CDR3 region is CSVEVDRARNYGYTF. The DNA for the CDR3 is TGCAGCGTTGAGGTCGACAGGGCGCGTAACTATGGCTACACCTTC.

The rearrangement uses TRBV6-5 and TRBJ2-7; D may correspond to TRBD1 or TRBD2 (5 bases each). The CDR3 length is 15 residues. Germline V CDR1 and CDR2: MNHEY, SVGAGI. V lost 2 bases and J 6 bases, leaving 17 bases between the germline ends. CDR3 sequence: CASSYQDTKRGEQYF. CDR3 coding DNA: TGTGCCAGCAGTTACCAGGATACTAAGAGGGGCGAGCAGTACTTC.

This chain connects TRBV19 to TRBJ1-3; no firm D call. The germline gives CDR1 LNHDA, CDR2 SQIVND (reference sequence). The CDR3 runs to 15 residues. V was trimmed by 3 bases and J by 0 bases, leaving 9 bases between them. The CDR3 sequence is CASSMGRISGNTIYF. The CDR3 DNA reads TGTGCCAGTAGTATGGGAAGGATCTCTGGAAACACCATATATTTT.

As regards this clone: Other DNA sequences from this sample encode an identical CDR3 as well. The chain is built from TRBV9 and TRBJ2-2; tentatively, D is TRBD1 (6 bases). V was clipped by 4 bases and J by 5 bases, with 12 bases between them. This CDR3 has 14 residues. Germline-derived CDR1 and CDR2 are SGDLS and YYNGEE. CDR3 nucleotide sequence: TGTGCCAGCAGCCCCAGGGGCAGAACCGGGGAGCTGTTTTTT. Its translation is CASSPRGRTGELFF.

This sequence joins TRBV10-3 and TRBJ2-5, with 9 bases fitting TRBD2. The end of the DNA is better explained by TRBJ2-7, so the J call may be wrong. The germline V gene has CDR1 ENHRY and CDR2 SYGVKD. CDR3 length: 13 residues. CDR3 residues: CAIGAGGNYEQYF. The CDR3 nucleotides read TGTGCCATCGGTGCGGGAGGGAACTACGAGCAGTACTTC.

This clone has a single count. V usage is TRBV29-1 and J usage is TRBJ2-1, with TRBD2 matching 14 bases. Losses at the gene ends were 0 bases for V and 6 bases for J; bases not matched to a gene: 4. The CDR3 runs to 16 residues. Germline CDR1 is SQVTM and CDR2 is ANQGSEA. For the CDR3, the DNA is TGCAGCGTTGAAGAGAGGACTAGCGGGAGGCGCAATGAGCAGTTCTTC. The encoded protein is CSVEERTSGRRNEQFF.

The chain is built from TRBV27 and TRBJ2-7, with TRBD1 matching 9 bases. CDR3 length: 15 residues. J lost 2 bases, V lost 3 bases, and 5 bases had no gene match. Germline V gene sequence: CDR1 MNHEY, CDR2 SMNVEV (reference sequence). The CDR3 here is CASSFYRGPTYEQYF. CDR3 bases: TGTGCCAGCAGTTTCTACAGGGGGCCTACCTACGAGCAGTACTTC.

The CDR3 region is CASSPGTGNNEQFF. CDR3 sequence (DNA): TGCGCCAGCAGCCCAGGGACAGGGAACAATGAGCAGTTCTTC. This chain links TRBV5-1 with TRBJ2-1; 9 bases agree with TRBD1. The CDR3 sequence is 14 residues long. CDR1 and CDR2 (germline): SGHRS, YFSETQ. Germline trimming cut 4 bases from V and 5 bases from J; bases unmatched to any gene: 4.

The chain employs TRBV6-6 and TRBJ1-5, with D hard to call. Germline V gene sequence: CDR1 MNHNY, CDR2 SVGAGI (reference sequence). This CDR3 comprises 14 residues. Trimming took off 8 bases at V and 3 bases at J, with 14 bases between the two ends. This CDR3 is CASQSRISNQPQHF. The CDR3 DNA follows: TGTGCCAGCCAGTCGCGAATTTCCAATCAGCCCCAGCATTTT.

V usage is TRBV7-3 and J usage is TRBJ2-2, with 9 nucleotides matching TRBD2. Germline trimming cut 2 bases from V and 5 bases from J; bases unmatched to any gene: 3. Germline values: CDR1 SGHTA, CDR2 FQGTGA. The length of the CDR3 is 15 residues. The CDR3 bases are TGTGCCAGCAGCTTAGGTAGCGGGAGAACCGGGGAGCTGTTTTTT. Amino acid sequence: CASSLGSGRTGELFF.

This rearrangement joins TRBV4-1 to TRBJ2-3; possible D gene TRBD1, 5 bases. From germline, CDR1 is MGHRA and CDR2 YSYEKL. This CDR3 comprises 17 residues. Trimming pared 0 bases from V and 0 bases from J, leaving 13 bases between. CDR3 sequence reads: CASSQDHLGPSTDTQYF. Written as DNA, the CDR3 is TGCGCCAGCAGCCAAGATCATTTGGGGCCTAGCACAGATACGCAGTATTTT.

V and J are TRBV28 and TRBJ2-2; a weak D match, TRBD2 (6 bases). Trimming took 7 bases from V and 4 from J, leaving 22 bases between them. Germline V gives CDR1 MDHEN, CDR2 SYDVKM. The CDR3 runs 17 residues. The CDR3 sequence: CASKSGGGRDVTGELFF. The CDR3 nucleotides are TGTGCCAGCAAATCCGGTGGCGGGCGGGATGTCACCGGGGAGCTGTTTTTT.